The clone carrying this TCR beta chain was recorded only once. The sample is drawn from a study of T cell responses to AZD1222 COVID-19 vaccine. J lost 10 bases, V lost 6 bases, and 2 bases had no gene match. This CDR3 region has 13 residues. Clones were read by immunoSEQ multiplex PCR, and TCRdb kept only the in-frame ones, dropping some. The sample contains some 200,000 clones, 88% of which appear only once. The chain links TRBV12-3 or TRBV12-4 to TRBJ1-6, with 11 nucleotides matching TRBD1. The TCR was taken from an adult who received the AZD1222 COVID-19 vaccine. Material: peripheral blood, obtained 28 days after the second AZD1222 dose. CDR3 coding DNA: TGTGCCAGCAGGGACAGGGGGCCGTCACCCCTCCACTTT. Translating it yields CASRDRGPSPLHF.